This T cell receptor (beta chain) came from a study of long-term antiretroviral therapy in people with HIV. Overall study context: Of all samples, the earliest predate the 2015 immediate-ART recommendation by about a decade.

CDR3 length: 15 amino acids. The J segment lost 3 bases and the V segment lost 4 bases, leaving 8 bases of the junction unmatched. The V gene's germline CDR1 is SGHAT and CDR2 FQNNGV. With survey level as its setting, the immunoSEQ assay was v3.0. Libraries were prepared by immunoSEQ multiplex PCR; TCRdb keeps only in-frame clonotypes and omits some of them. The data contain under 20,000 clones, 70% to 85% of them singletons. This rearrangement joins TRBV11-2 to TRBJ2-7; TRBD2 aligns across 8 bases. The material was unsorted PBMCs, obtained just before starting antiretroviral therapy. The receptor was isolated from a man in his forties or fifties with HIV. The CDR3 is CASSSGLDRYYEQYF. As DNA, the CDR3 is TGTGCCAGCAGCTCGGGACTAGACCGCTACTACGAGCAGTACTTC.